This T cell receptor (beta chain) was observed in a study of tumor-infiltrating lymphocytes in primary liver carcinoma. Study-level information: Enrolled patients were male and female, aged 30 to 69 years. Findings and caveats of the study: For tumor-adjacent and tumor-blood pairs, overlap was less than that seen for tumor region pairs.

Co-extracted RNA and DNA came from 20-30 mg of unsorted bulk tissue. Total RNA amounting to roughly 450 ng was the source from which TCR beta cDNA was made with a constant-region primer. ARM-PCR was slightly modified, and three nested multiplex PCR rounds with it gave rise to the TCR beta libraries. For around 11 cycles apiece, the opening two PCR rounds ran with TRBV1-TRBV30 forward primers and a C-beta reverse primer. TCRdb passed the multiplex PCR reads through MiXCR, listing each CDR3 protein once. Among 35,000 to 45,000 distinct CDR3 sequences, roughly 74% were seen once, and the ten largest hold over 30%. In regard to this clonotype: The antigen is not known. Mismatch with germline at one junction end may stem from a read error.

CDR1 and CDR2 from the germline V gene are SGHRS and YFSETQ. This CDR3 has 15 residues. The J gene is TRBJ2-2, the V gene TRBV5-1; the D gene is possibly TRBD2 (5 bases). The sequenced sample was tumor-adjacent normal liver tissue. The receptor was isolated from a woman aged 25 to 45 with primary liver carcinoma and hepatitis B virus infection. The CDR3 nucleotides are TGCACCAGCAGCTTTGACCTAGCTAACACCGGGGAGCTGCTTTTT. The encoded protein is CTSSFDLANTGELLF.